This T cell receptor (beta chain) was recovered during a study of OX40 agonist ivuxolimab in advanced cancers. General study findings and limits: The study found among the lowest clonal expansion in partial responders at 0.1-3.0 mg/kg. CD8+ T cells (on average) carried more expanded clones than CD4+ T cells.

Autoimmune disease history or systemic immunosuppression meant exclusion. On this clone itself: Its target is unknown.

The data were produced by immunoSEQ multiplex PCR, yet TCRdb's version contains in-frame clones alone and is incomplete. The repertoire holds about 460 clones, with about 92% as singletons. The CDR3 covers 16 residues. Between the trimmed V and J ends, which lost 2 bases and 2 bases, there was a span of 13 bases. CDR1 and CDR2 (germline): LNHDA, SQIVND (reference sequence). This sample was obtained in a trial of the OX40 agonist ivuxolimab. The sequence was collected from an adult with an advanced solid tumor such as melanoma, head and neck, liver or kidney cancer. V is TRBV19 and J is TRBJ2-1; either TRBD1 or TRBD2 may fit D (6 bases each). The CDR3 DNA sequence: TGTGCCAGTAGTATAATCGGGGGCCAAGCCTACAATGAGCAGTTCTTC. It codes for CASSIIGGQAYNEQFF.